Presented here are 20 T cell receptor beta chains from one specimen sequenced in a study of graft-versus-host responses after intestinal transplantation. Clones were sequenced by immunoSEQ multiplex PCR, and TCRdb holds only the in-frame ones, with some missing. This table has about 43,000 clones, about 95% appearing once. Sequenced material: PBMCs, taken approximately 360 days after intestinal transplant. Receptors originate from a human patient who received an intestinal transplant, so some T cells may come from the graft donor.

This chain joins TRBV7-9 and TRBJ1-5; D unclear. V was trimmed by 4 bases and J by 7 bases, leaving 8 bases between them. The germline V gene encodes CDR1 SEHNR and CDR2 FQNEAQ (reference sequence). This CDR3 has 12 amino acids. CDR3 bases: TGTGCCAGCAGCTCACACTGGCAGCCCCAGCATTTT. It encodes CASSSHWQPQHF. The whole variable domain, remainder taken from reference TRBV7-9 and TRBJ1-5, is DTGVSQNPRHKITKRGQNVTFRCDPISEHNRLYWYRQTLGQGPEFLTYFQNEAQLEKSRLLSDRFSAERPKGSFSTLEIQRTEQGDSAMYLCASSSHWQPQHFGDGTRLSIL.

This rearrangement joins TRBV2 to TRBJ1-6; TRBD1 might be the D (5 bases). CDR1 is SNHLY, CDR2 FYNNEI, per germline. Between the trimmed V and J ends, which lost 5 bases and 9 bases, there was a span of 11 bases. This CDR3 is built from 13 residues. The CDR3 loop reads CASSQGNSSPLHF. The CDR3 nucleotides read TGTGCCAGCAGTCAGGGTAACAGTTCACCCCTCCACTTT.

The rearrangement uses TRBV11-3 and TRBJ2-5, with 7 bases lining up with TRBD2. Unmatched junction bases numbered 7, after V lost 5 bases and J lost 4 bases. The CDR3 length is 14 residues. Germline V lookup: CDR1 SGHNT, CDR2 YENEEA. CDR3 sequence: CASSQGLAGETQYF. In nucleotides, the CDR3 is TGTGCCAGCAGCCAAGGTTTAGCGGGAGAGACCCAGTACTTC.

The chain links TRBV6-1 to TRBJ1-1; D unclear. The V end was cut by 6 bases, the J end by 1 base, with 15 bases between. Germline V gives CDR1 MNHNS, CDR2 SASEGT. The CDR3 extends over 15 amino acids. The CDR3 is CASSRNSNRNTEAFF. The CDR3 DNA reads TGTGCCAGCAGCCGTAATTCCAACAGGAACACTGAAGCTTTCTTT.

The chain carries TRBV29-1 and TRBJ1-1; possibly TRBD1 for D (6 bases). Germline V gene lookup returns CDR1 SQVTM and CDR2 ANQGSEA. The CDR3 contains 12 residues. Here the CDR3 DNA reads TGCAGTACAGGGTTGTCTTCTCCCGAAGCTTTCTTT. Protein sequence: CSTGLSSPEAFF.

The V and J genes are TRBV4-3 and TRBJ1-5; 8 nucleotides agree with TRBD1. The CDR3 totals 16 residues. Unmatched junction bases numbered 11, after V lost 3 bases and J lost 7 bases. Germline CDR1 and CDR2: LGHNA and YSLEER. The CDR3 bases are TGCGCCAGCAGCCACACACAGGGGGGAGGGTGGCAGCCCCAGCATTTT. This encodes CASSHTQGGGWQPQHF.

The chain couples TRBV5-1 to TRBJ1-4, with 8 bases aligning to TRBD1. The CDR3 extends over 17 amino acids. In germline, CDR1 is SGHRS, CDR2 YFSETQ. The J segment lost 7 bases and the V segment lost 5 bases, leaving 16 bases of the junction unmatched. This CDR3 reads CASRLTGAGQGVEKLFF. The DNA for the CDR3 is TGCGCCAGCAGATTGACAGGGGCGGGCCAGGGGGTTGAAAAACTGTTTTTT.

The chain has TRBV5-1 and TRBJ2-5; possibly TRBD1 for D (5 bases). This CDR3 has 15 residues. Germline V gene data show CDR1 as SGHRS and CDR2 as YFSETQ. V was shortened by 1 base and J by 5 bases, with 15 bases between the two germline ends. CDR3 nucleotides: TGCGCCAGCAGCTTGCTAGGTGGGGCAGGGGAGACCCAGTACTTC. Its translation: CASSLLGGAGETQYF.

CDR3 loop: CASSGLSGLQETQYF. The CDR3 DNA is TGTGCCAGCAGCGGACTTAGCGGGCTCCAAGAGACCCAGTACTTC. The chain uses TRBV5-4 and TRBJ2-5; 7 bases line up with TRBD2. Per germline, CDR1 SGHNT and CDR2 YYREEE (reference sequence). The CDR3 runs to 15 residues. V was pared by 4 bases and J by 1 base, with 7 bases of the junction left unmatched. The entire variable domain, with the rest obtained from reference TRBV5-4 and TRBJ2-5, is as follows: ETGVTQSPTHLIKTRGQQVTLRCSSQSGHNTVSWYQQALGQGPQFIFQYYREEENGRGNFPPRFSGLQFPNYSSELNVNALELDDSALYLCASSGLSGLQETQYFGPGTRLLVL.

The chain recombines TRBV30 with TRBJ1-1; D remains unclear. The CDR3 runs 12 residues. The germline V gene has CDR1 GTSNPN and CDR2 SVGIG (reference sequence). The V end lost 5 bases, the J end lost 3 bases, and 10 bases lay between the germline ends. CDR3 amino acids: CAWGMSHTEAFF. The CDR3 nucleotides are TGTGCCTGGGGCATGTCTCACACTGAAGCTTTCTTT. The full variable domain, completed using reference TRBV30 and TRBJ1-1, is SQTIHQWPATLVQPVGSPLSLECTVEGTSNPNLYWYRQAAGRGLQLLFYSVGIGQISSEVPQNLSASRPQDRQFILSSKKLLLSDSGFYLCAWGMSHTEAFFGQGTRLTVV.

As DNA, the CDR3 is TGTGCCAGCAGTACAGGGGGCACTAGCACAGATACGCAGTATTTT. Residues: CASSTGGTSTDTQYF. This chain connects TRBV9 to TRBJ2-3; 9 positions match TRBD1. Losses at the gene ends were 5 bases for V and 0 bases for J; bases not matched to a gene: 4. CDR3 size: 15 residues. Germline values: CDR1 SGDLS, CDR2 YYNGEE. Together with reference TRBV9 and TRBJ2-3, the CDR3 gives the full variable domain: DSGVTQTPKHLITATGQRVTLRCSPRSGDLSVYWYQQSLDQGLQFLIQYYNGEERAKGNILERFSAQQFPDLHSELNLSSLELGDSALYFCASSTGGTSTDTQYFGPGTRLTVL.

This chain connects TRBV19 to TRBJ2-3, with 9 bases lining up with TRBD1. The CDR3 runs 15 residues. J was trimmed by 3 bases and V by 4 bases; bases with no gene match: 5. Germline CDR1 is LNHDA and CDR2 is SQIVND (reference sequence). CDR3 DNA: TGTGCCAGTAGTACACCGGGACAGGGAACAGATACGCAGTATTTT. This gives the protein CASSTPGQGTDTQYF.

The CDR3 DNA follows: TGTGCCATCAGTGGCCCTTCCTCCCGACAGGTCGGGTACGAGCAGTACTTC. Its protein product is CAISGPSSRQVGYEQYF. V usage is TRBV10-3 and J usage is TRBJ2-5; D might be TRBD1 (6 bases). The tail of the sequence fits TRBJ2-7 better, so the J call may be wrong. The CDR3 is 17 residues long. In germline, CDR1 is ENHRY, CDR2 SYGVKD.

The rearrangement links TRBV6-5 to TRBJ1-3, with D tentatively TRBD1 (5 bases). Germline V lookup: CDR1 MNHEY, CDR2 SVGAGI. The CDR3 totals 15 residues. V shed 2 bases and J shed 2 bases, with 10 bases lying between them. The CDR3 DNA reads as TGTGCCAGCAGTTACGGGACTGCCCCTGGAAACACCATATATTTT. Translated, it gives CASSYGTAPGNTIYF.

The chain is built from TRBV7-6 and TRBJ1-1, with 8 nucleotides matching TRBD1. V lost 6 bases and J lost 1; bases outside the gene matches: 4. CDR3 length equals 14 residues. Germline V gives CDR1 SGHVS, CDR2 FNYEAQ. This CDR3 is CASRFGQGNTEAFF. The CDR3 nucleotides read TGTGCCAGCAGATTCGGACAGGGGAACACTGAAGCTTTCTTT.

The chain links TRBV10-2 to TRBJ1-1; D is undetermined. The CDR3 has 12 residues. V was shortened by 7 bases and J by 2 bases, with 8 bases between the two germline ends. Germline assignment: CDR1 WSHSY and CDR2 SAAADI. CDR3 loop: CASTSHNTEAFF. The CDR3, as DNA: TGCGCCAGCACTTCCCATAACACTGAAGCTTTCTTT.

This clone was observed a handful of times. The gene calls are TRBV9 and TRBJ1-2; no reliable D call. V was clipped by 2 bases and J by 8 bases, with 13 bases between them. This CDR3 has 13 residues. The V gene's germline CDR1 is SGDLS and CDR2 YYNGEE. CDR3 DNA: TGTGCCAGCAGCGTGGGCCTAGAGACCGGCTACACCTTC. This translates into CASSVGLETGYTF.

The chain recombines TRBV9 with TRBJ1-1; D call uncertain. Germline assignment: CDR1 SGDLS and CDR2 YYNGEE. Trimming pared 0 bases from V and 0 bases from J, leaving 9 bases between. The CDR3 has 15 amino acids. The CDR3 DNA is TGTGCCAGCAGCGTAGAATTGGGTATGAACACTGAAGCTTTCTTT. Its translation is CASSVELGMNTEAFF.

The CDR3 nucleotides are TGTGCCACCAGCAGAGCAGGACAGGGAGGAGGAAAACTGTTTTTT. It codes for CATSRAGQGGGKLFF. This chain uses TRBV15 with TRBJ1-4; TRBD1 matches 8 bases. The germline CDR1 and CDR2 sequences are LNHNV and YYDKDF (reference sequence). The CDR3 length is 15 residues. The V gene end was trimmed by 1 base and the J gene end by 10 bases; junction bases not matched to a gene: 8.

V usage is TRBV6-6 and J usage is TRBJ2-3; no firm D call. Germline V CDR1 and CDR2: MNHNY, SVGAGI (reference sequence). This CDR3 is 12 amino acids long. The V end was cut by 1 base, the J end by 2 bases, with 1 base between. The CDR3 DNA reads TGTGCCAGCAGTTACTACACAGATACGCAGTATTTT. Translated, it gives CASSYYTDTQYF.